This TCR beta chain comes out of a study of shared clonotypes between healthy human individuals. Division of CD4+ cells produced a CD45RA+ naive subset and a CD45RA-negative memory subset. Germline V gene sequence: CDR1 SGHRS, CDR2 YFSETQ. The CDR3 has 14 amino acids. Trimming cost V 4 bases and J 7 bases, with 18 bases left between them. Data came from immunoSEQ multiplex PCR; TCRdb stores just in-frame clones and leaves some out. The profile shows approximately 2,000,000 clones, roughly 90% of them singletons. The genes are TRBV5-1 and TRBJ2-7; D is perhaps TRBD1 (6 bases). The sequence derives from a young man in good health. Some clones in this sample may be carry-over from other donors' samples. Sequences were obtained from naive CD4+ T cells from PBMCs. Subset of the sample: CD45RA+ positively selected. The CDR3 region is CASSSRQTQGEQYF. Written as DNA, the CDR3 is TGCGCCAGCAGCAGCCGACAGACCCAGGGGGAGCAGTACTTC.